The subject of this entry is one TCR beta chain. This clone's antigen is unknown. No base-level quality is on record; no much larger clone is a single base apart. The entry originates in a study of blood T cell repertoires in COVID-19 (dated by TCRdb to the early 2020s). With respect to the entire study: Samples covering the acute and convalescent phases of COVID-19 were provided by collaborators in the United States, Italy and Spain. Where available, HLA class I and class II types were obtained from metadata supplied by the sample provider rather than from assay-based typing. The material from the prospective study consisted of cDNA or gDNA derived from T cells, B-cell-depleted T cells, or PBMCs. Subjects who had been exposed to COVID-19, were actively infected with it, or had recovered from it provided the deeply sampled blood TCRbeta repertoires that made up the dataset. The sample metadata nearly always contained a de-identified subject ID, COVID-19 status, age in years and sex. The repertoires were made available in a free public database intended to serve as a resource for research on the immune response to SARS-CoV-2. The samples were drawn from the first 160 participants of the ongoing ImmuneRACE study and from under 1,500 subjects provided by 6 global collaborators.

What the research found in general, with its limitations: Clinical and demographic metadata were provided uncurated, with the amount varying by source and participant.

Clipping removes 9 bases from V and 0 bases from J, with 9 as the unmatched junction base count. The CDR3 goes from the cysteine to the phenylalanine over 15 residues. The only DNA kept is the CDR3, 45 bases in frame from the first base. The germline V gene encodes CDR1 ENHRY and CDR2 SYGVKD. TCRbeta CDR3 regions were amplified from genomic DNA using the immunoSEQ Assay, a bias-controlled multiplex PCR. Processing in the source paper ran as follows. The number of nucleated cells in each sample was estimated by amplification of reference gene primers within the assay. To quantify the absolute abundance of each unique TCRbeta CDR3 rearrangement, sequence reads were collapsed and filtered. For each sample, productive Simpson clonality was calculated as the square root of Simpson's diversity index across productive rearrangements. This is the immuneACCESS table as TCRdb keeps it, with only in-frame sequences that have V and J called. A part of the clones is gone; compared with another copy, unresolved V genes explain less than half, and the rest is unexplained. For V, J and clone size, that table is used; D and trimming come from the DNA. The sample table lists 150,000 to 200,000 clones, 88% of them with a count of one. The ten biggest clones cover roughly 5.6% of the sample.

Whole blood was collected in K2EDTA tubes by collaborating institutions according to the institutions' own protocols. For TCRbeta analysis, collaborator samples were shipped as frozen whole blood, as isolated PBMCs, or as DNA extracted from either sample type. This sequence uses TRBV10-3 and TRBJ2-3; 7 bases in between match TRBD1. The source material was peripheral blood. This clonotype originated in a man aged 35 to 55 with active or convalescent COVID-19. The DNA sequence reads TGTGCCATTTCTACAGGGGCCTCTAGCACAGATACGCAGTATTTT. Its product reads: CAISTGASSTDTQYF.